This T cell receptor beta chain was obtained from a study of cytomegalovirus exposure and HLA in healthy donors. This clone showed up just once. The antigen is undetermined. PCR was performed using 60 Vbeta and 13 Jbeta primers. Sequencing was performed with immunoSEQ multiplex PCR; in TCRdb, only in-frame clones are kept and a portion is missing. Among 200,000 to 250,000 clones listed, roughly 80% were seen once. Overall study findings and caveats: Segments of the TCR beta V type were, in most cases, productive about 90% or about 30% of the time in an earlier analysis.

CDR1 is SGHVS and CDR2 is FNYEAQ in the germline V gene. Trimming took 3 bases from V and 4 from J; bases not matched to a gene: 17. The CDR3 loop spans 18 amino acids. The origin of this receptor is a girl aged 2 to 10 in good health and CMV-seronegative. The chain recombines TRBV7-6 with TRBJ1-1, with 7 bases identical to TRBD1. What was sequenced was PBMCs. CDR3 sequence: CASSLTLRGRNGITEAFF. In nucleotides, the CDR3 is TGTGCCAGCAGCTTGACGCTGAGGGGGCGAAACGGGATCACTGAAGCTTTCTTT.